This T cell receptor beta chain was identified in a study of blood T cells in healthy people across ages. General study results and limits: There was a strong correlation between TCR beta diversity and naive T cell percentage.

Healthy Caucasians from Russia aged about 6 to 100 served as donors. This clonotype was counted once. What it binds is unknown. The germline V gene has CDR1 MNHNS and CDR2 SASEGT. The CDR3 runs 15 residues. Trimming took 4 bases from V and 1 from J, leaving 13 bases between them. A sample-barcoded 5' primer and a J-beta primer mix were used in a second PCR of roughly 7 to 11 cycles. MiXCR, run by TCRdb on the 5' RACE reads, gives a single entry per CDR3 protein. This table holds some 550,000 distinct CDR3 sequences, around 48% found once. The sequenced sample consisted of blood. This clonotype originated in a man older than 75 in good health. The J gene is TRBJ1-1, the V gene TRBV6-1; D may be TRBD1 (5 bases). The CDR3 DNA reads as TGTGCCAGCAGTGCCCGGGGAGGGGCGAACACTGAAGCTTTCTTT. Its protein product is CASSARGGANTEAFF.